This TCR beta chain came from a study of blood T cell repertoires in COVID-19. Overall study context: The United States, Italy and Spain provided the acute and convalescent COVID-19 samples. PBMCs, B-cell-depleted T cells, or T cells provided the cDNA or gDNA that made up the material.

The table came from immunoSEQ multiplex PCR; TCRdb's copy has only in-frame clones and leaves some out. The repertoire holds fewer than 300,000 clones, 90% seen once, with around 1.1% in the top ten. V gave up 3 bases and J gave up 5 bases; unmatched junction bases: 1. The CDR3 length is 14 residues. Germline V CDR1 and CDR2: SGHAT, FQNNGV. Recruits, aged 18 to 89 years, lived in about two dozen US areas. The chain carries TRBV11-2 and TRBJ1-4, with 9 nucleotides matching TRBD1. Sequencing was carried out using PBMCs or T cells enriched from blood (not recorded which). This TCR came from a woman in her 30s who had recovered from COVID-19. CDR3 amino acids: CASSFGTGNEKLFF. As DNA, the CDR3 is TGTGCCAGCAGCTTCGGGACAGGGAATGAAAAACTGTTTTTT.